This T cell receptor beta chain comes out of a study of OX40 agonist ivuxolimab in advanced cancers. Study background: Those treated in dose escalation had hepatocellular carcinoma, melanoma, renal cell cancer or head and neck cancer.

Blood got drawn at baseline, again on cycle 4 day 1, and then on cycle 7 day 1. Here immunoSEQ multiplex PCR was the method, and the copy in TCRdb shows in-frame clones only, minus some. Of roughly 150,000 clones in the sample, 94% were seen once. The CDR3 is made up of 12 amino acids. The V gene lost 5 bases and the J gene lost 4 bases, with 5 bases spanning the gap. The V gene's germline CDR1 is MDHEN and CDR2 SYDVKM. This sequence was found in an adult with an advanced solid tumor such as melanoma, head and neck, liver or kidney cancer. J is TRBJ2-2 and V is TRBV28; no clear D. The starting material was CD4+ or CD8+ T cells sorted from blood, obtained in a trial of the OX40 agonist ivuxolimab. CDR3 region: CASSTPTGELFF. The CDR3 DNA sequence: TGTGCCAGCAGTACGCCCACCGGGGAGCTGTTTTTT.